Each of the 15 T cell receptor beta chains below was sequenced from the same sample in a study of cytomegalovirus exposure and HLA in healthy donors. 60 Vbeta and 13 Jbeta primers were used in PCR. The protocol was immunoSEQ multiplex PCR, while the TCRdb copy is restricted to in-frame clones and leaves out a portion. Here the sample table reports around 140,000 clones. The material sequenced was PBMCs. These receptors were obtained from a woman in her 40s in good health and CMV-seronegative.

The chain joins TRBV19 to TRBJ1-1; 7 bases align to TRBD1. The V gene end was trimmed by 5 bases and the J gene end by 6 bases; junction bases not matched to a gene: 9. Germline V gene sequence: CDR1 LNHDA, CDR2 SQIVND (reference sequence). The length of the CDR3 is 14 residues. The CDR3 DNA reads as TGTGCCAGTAGTGTTCAAACGACAGGGCCTGAAGCTTTCTTT. Protein sequence: CASSVQTTGPEAFF.

The rearrangement joins TRBV7-9 to TRBJ1-6, with D perhaps TRBD1 (5 bases). The germline gives CDR1 SEHNR, CDR2 FQNEAQ (reference sequence). The CDR3 is 16 residues long. V lost 0 bases, J lost 9 bases, and 15 bases lay in between. The CDR3 DNA sequence: TGTGCCAGCAGCTTAGCGGGGCGGCAGGGTAGTTCACCCCTCCACTTT. This translates into CASSLAGRQGSSPLHF.

The chain links TRBV28 to TRBJ2-6; maybe TRBD1 (6 bases). The germline V gene has CDR1 MDHEN and CDR2 SYDVKM. The CDR3 has 18 amino acids. V was clipped by 0 bases and J by 0 bases, with 12 bases between them. This CDR3 reads CASSLWVTGDSGANVLTF. DNA of the CDR3: TGTGCCAGCAGTTTATGGGTGACAGGTGACTCTGGGGCCAACGTCCTGACTTTC.

This sequence joins TRBV5-6 and TRBJ1-5; 10 nucleotides align to TRBD1. The CDR3 extends over 16 amino acids. Germline V gene sequence: CDR1 SGHDT, CDR2 YYEEEE. The junction had 5 bases not matched to a gene; V was cut back by 4 bases and J by 1 base. The CDR3 protein is CASSLGTGASNQPQHF. In nucleotides, the CDR3 is TGTGCCAGCAGCCTAGGGACAGGGGCGAGCAATCAGCCCCAGCATTTT. The full variable domain, with the rest looked up from reference TRBV5-6 and TRBJ1-5, is DAGVTQSPTHLIKTRGQQVTLRCSPKSGHDTVSWYQQALGQGPQFIFQYYEEEERQRGNFPDRFSGHQFPNYSSELNVNALLLGDSALYLCASSLGTGASNQPQHFGDGTRLSIL.

The J gene is TRBJ1-1, the V gene TRBV9, with 10 bases lining up with TRBD1. Germline loops: CDR1 SGDLS, CDR2 YYNGEE. The trim removed 0 bases at V and 1 base at J, leaving 3 bases unmatched. The CDR3 spans 16 residues. CDR3 amino acids: CASSVVDRGTNTEAFF. DNA for the CDR3: TGTGCCAGCAGCGTAGTGGACAGGGGGACGAACACTGAAGCTTTCTTT.

V and J are TRBV9 and TRBJ1-1; possibly TRBD1 for D (6 bases). This CDR3 spans 16 amino acids. Germline CDR1 reads SGDLS; CDR2 reads YYNGEE. V lost 0 bases to trimming and J lost 1 base, with 13 bases between them. CDR3 sequence reads: CASSVAGGRGNTEAFF. The CDR3 bases are TGTGCCAGCAGCGTAGCCGGGGGGCGAGGGAACACTGAAGCTTTCTTT.

The chain uses TRBV9 and TRBJ2-1; possibly TRBD1 for D (6 bases). Germline V gene lookup returns CDR1 SGDLS and CDR2 YYNGEE. V dropped 4 bases and J dropped 6 bases, with 11 bases sitting between them. The CDR3 length is 13 residues. The CDR3 is CASSIQGTNEQFF. The CDR3 DNA reads TGTGCCAGCAGCATTCAGGGGACCAATGAGCAGTTCTTC.

The chain employs TRBV11-2 and TRBJ2-2; TRBD1 matches 7 bases. The CDR3 loop spans 15 amino acids. In germline, CDR1 is SGHAT, CDR2 FQNNGV. The ends lost 3 bases at V and 8 bases at J; junction bases unmatched: 9. CDR3 sequence (DNA): TGTGCCAGCAGCTTCGAGGGGGCCTTTTCAGGGGAGCTGTTTTTT. This translates into CASSFEGAFSGELFF.

The chain has TRBV9 and TRBJ1-6; 9 bases are a match to TRBD1. Trimming removed 4 bases from V and 6 bases from J; junction bases left unmatched: 2. Germline V gives CDR1 SGDLS, CDR2 YYNGEE. This CDR3 has 14 amino acids. The CDR3 loop is CASSSDRGNSPLHF. CDR3 nucleotides: TGTGCCAGCAGCTCGGACAGGGGTAATTCACCCCTCCACTTT.

The CDR3 DNA reads as TGTGCCAGCAGTTTGGACAGGGAGCTGTTTTTT. Protein product: CASSLDRELFF. The V and J genes are TRBV27 and TRBJ2-2, with D perhaps matching TRBD1 (5 bases). V lost 3 bases and J 9 bases, leaving 5 bases between the germline ends. CDR3 size: 11 residues. CDR1 and CDR2 (germline): MNHEY, SMNVEV (reference sequence).

This chain joins TRBV28 and TRBJ1-4; a possible D gene is TRBD1 (6 bases). Between the trimmed V and J ends, which lost 2 bases and 8 bases, there was a span of 15 bases. Germline V gives CDR1 MDHEN, CDR2 SYDVKM. This CDR3 comprises 15 residues. DNA for the CDR3: TGTGCCAGCAGTTTAGAGACAGCAGGGGCGGAAAAACTGTTTTTT. This gives the protein CASSLETAGAEKLFF.

The chain joins TRBV5-1 to TRBJ1-4; 9 bases are a match to TRBD1. This CDR3 has 15 amino acids. Germline values: CDR1 SGHRS, CDR2 YFSETQ. V lost 2 bases, J lost 8 bases, and 7 bases stayed unmatched. The CDR3 region is CASSLTGTGREKLFF. DNA for the CDR3: TGCGCCAGCAGCTTAACCGGGACAGGGAGGGAAAAACTGTTTTTT.

This chain connects TRBV28 to TRBJ2-2; 10 nucleotides align to TRBD1. The CDR3 extends over 15 amino acids. CDR1 and CDR2 (germline): MDHEN, SYDVKM. Germline trimming cut 6 bases from V and 1 base from J; bases unmatched to any gene: 2. The CDR3 sequence: CASRGQGRNTGELFF. The CDR3 DNA sequence: TGTGCCAGCAGGGGACAGGGGAGGAACACCGGGGAGCTGTTTTTT.

The chain employs TRBV5-1 and TRBJ2-3; 12 nucleotides match TRBD2. The CDR3 runs 17 residues. Trimming took 0 bases from V and 2 from J; bases not matched to a gene: 4. Germline V gene data show CDR1 as SGHRS and CDR2 as YFSETQ. DNA of the CDR3: TGCGCCAGCAGCTTGGTGACTAGCGGGGGCTACACAGATACGCAGTATTTT. Its translation: CASSLVTSGGYTDTQYF. Full variable domain (outside the CDR3, taken from reference TRBV5-1 and TRBJ2-3): KAGVTQTPRYLIKTRGQQVTLSCSPISGHRSVSWYQQTPGQGLQFLFEYFSETQRNKGNFPGRFSGRQFSNSRSEMNVSTLELGDSALYLCASSLVTSGGYTDTQYFGPGTRLTVL.

The gene calls are TRBV4-1 and TRBJ2-1, with 8 nucleotides matching TRBD2. The V gene end was trimmed by 2 bases and the J gene end by 3 bases; junction bases not matched to a gene: 9. Germline assignment: CDR1 MGHRA and CDR2 YSYEKL. The CDR3 has 17 residues. CDR3 amino acids: CASSQSALAGGYNEQFF. The CDR3, as DNA: TGCGCCAGCAGCCAATCGGCCTTGGCGGGGGGCTACAATGAGCAGTTCTTC.